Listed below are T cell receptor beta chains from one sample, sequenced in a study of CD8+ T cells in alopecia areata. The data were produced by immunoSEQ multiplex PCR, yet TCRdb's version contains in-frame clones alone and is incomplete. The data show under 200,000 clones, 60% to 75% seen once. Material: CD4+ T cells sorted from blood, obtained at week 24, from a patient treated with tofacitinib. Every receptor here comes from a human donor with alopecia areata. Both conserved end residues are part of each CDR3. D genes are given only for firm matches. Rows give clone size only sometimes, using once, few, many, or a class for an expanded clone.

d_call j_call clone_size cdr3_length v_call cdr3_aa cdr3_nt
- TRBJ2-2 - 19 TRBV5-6 CASSSHPGAGAWDTGELFF TGTGCCAGCAGCTCCCACCCCGGTGCGGGGGCCTGGGACACCGGGGAGCTGTTTTTT
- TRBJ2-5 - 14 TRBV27 CASSTRINRETQYF TGTGCCAGCAGTACCCGAATAAACAGGGAGACCCAGTACTTC
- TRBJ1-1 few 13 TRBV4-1 CASSLGTSTEAFF TGCGCCAGCAGCCTCGGGACGAGCACTGAAGCTTTCTTT
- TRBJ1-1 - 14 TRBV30 CAWSVAGMNTEAFF TGTGCCTGGAGTGTGGCGGGGATGAACACTGAAGCTTTCTTT
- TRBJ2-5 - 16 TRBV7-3 CASSPTQRGLQETQYF TGTGCCAGCAGCCCCACGCAGCGAGGCCTTCAAGAGACCCAGTACTTC
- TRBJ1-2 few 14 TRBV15 CATSRDRGQDGYTF TGTGCCACCAGCAGAGATCGGGGTCAAGATGGCTACACCTTC
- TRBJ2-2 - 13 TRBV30 CAREQVDGGELFF TGTGCCCGCGAACAGGTCGATGGCGGGGAGCTGTTTTTT
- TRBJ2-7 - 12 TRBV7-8 CASIHGNYEQYF TGTGCCAGCATTCACGGAAACTACGAGCAGTACTTC
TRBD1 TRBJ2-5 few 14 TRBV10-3 CAISESTGDETQYF TGTGCCATCAGTGAGTCGACAGGGGACGAGACCCAGTACTTC
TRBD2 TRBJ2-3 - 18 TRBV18 CASSPLIRDSGDADTQYF TGTGCCAGCTCACCCCTGATTAGGGATAGCGGGGACGCAGATACGCAGTATTTT
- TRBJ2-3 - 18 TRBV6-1 CASSDQLQEHRHTDTQYF TGTGCCAGCAGTGACCAGCTCCAGGAGCACCGCCACACAGATACGCAGTATTTT
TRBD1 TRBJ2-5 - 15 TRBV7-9 CASSWDRGAEETQYF TGTGCCAGCAGCTGGGACAGGGGGGCCGAGGAGACCCAGTACTTC
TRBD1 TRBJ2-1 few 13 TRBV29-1 CSTRQDRNNEQFF TGCAGCACCCGACAGGACAGGAACAATGAGCAGTTCTTC
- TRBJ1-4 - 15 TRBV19 CASSIRRDRDEKLFF TGTGCCAGTAGTATCCGACGGGATAGGGACGAAAAACTGTTTTTT
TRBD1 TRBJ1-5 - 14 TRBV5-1 CASSPGQGGQPQHF TGCGCCAGCAGCCCGGGACAGGGTGGTCAGCCCCAGCATTTT
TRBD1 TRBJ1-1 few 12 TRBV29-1 CASGTGFTEAFF TGCGCATCCGGGACAGGGTTTACTGAAGCTTTCTTT
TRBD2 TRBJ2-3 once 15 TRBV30 CAWSVVSGRTDTQYF TGTGCCTGGAGTGTTGTTAGCGGGCGGACAGATACGCAGTATTTT
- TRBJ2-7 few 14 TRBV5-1 CASSQTRGRDEQYF TGCGCCAGCAGCCAAACTAGAGGGCGCGACGAGCAGTACTTC
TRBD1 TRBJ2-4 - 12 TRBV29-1 CSAGQGLGIQYF TGCAGCGCGGGACAGGGGTTGGGCATTCAGTACTTC
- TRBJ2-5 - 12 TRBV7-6 CASSSVQETQYF TGTGCCAGCAGTAGCGTTCAAGAGACCCAGTACTTC
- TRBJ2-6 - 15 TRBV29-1 CSVAQGLSGANVLTF TGCAGCGTTGCTCAGGGACTCTCTGGGGCCAACGTCCTGACTTTC
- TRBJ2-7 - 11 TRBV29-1 CSVEITYEQYF TGCAGCGTTGAAATAACCTACGAGCAGTACTTC
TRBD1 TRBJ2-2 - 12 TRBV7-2 CASSRPGQKLFF TGTGCCAGCAGCCGTCCGGGACAGAAGCTGTTTTTT
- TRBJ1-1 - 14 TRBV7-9 CASSSPRTATEAFF TGTGCCAGCAGCTCGCCTCGAACAGCCACTGAAGCTTTCTTT
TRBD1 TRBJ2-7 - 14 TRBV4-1 CASSHPGQGYEQYF TGCGCCAGCAGCCACCCGGGACAGGGCTACGAGCAGTACTTC
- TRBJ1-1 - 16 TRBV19 CASVGIRPHKNTEAFF TGTGCCAGCGTAGGAATCCGGCCCCATAAAAACACTGAAGCTTTCTTT
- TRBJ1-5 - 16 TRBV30 CAWSGRGRYSNQPQHF TGTGCCTGGAGTGGGCGAGGGCGGTATAGCAATCAGCCCCAGCATTTT
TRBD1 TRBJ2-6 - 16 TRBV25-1 CASRGDRGSGANVLTF TGTGCCAGCAGGGGGGACAGGGGGTCTGGGGCCAACGTCCTGACTTTC
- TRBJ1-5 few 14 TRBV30 CAWSVGQPNQPQHF TGTGCCTGGAGTGTCGGACAGCCCAATCAGCCCCAGCATTTT
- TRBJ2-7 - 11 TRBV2 CAGSTTGTPRF TGTGCCGGGAGCACGACCGGGACTCCTCGATTC
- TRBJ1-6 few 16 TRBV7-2 CASSIEGQSYNSPLHF TGTGCCAGCAGTATAGAGGGTCAGAGCTATAATTCACCCCTCCACTTT